The 22 T cell receptor beta chains below were found in one sample sequenced in a study of cytomegalovirus exposure and HLA in healthy donors. 60 Vbeta and 13 Jbeta primers were used in PCR. The protocol was immunoSEQ multiplex PCR, while the TCRdb copy is restricted to in-frame clones and leaves out a portion. The table lists roughly 150,000 clones, 77% of them singletons. The sequenced material came from PBMCs. All receptors derive from a man in his forties or fifties in good health and CMV-seropositive.

J is TRBJ2-5 and V is TRBV7-2, with TRBD2 matching over 12 bases. Trimming removed 6 bases from V and 5 bases from J; junction bases left unmatched: 7. Germline V gene data show CDR1 as SGHTA and CDR2 as FQGNSA. The length of the CDR3 is 15 residues. The CDR3 sequence: CASSASGGALETQYF. The CDR3 coding sequence is TGTGCCAGCAGTGCTAGCGGGGGGGCCCTTGAGACCCAGTACTTC.

The chain couples TRBV10-2 to TRBJ1-1; the D is unclear. The CDR3 has 11 amino acids. V was trimmed by 5 bases and J by 5 bases, leaving 6 bases between them. Germline V gene sequence: CDR1 WSHSY, CDR2 SAAADI. CDR3 in DNA: TGCGCCAGCAGTAGCGGGACTGAAGCTTTCTTT. Its protein is CASSSGTEAFF.

J is TRBJ2-5 and V is TRBV11-3, with 8 nucleotides matching TRBD2. The junction had 8 bases not matched to a gene; V was cut back by 8 bases and J by 3 bases. The CDR3 contains 14 residues. Germline CDR1 and CDR2: SGHNT and YENEEA. The CDR3 DNA follows: TGTGCCAGCTCCGGGGGGGGCGCTGAAGAGACCCAGTACTTC. This codes for CASSGGGAEETQYF.

The chain carries TRBV27 and TRBJ2-1; 8 positions match TRBD1. CDR3 length: 15 amino acids. The V gene end was trimmed by 5 bases and the J gene end by 4 bases; junction bases not matched to a gene: 7. Germline assignment: CDR1 MNHEY and CDR2 SMNVEV (reference sequence). The chain's CDR3 is CASSPRDRIYNEQFF. CDR3 DNA: TGTGCCAGCAGTCCCCGGGACAGGATATACAATGAGCAGTTCTTC.

In this sample, this clone turned up a few times. This chain's CDR3 is CASSQDVGTGGEKLFF. The CDR3, as DNA: TGCGCCAGCAGCCAAGATGTAGGGACAGGGGGAGAAAAACTGTTTTTT. The V gene is TRBV4-3, the J gene TRBJ1-4; TRBD1 agrees at 11 bases. The trim removed 0 bases at V and 8 bases at J, leaving 5 bases unmatched. Per germline, CDR1 LGHNA and CDR2 YSLEER. The CDR3 loop spans 16 amino acids.

This clone was seen only a few times. The V gene is TRBV5-6, the J gene TRBJ1-5, with 7 bases lining up with TRBD1. This CDR3 is built from 16 residues. V lost 3 bases, J lost 6 bases, and 12 bases stayed unmatched. The germline gives CDR1 SGHDT, CDR2 YYEEEE. In DNA form, the CDR3 reads TGTGCCAGCAGCTCACAGGGGTCCGGACGGGGTCAGCCCCAGCATTTT. Amino acid sequence: CASSSQGSGRGQPQHF.

This clone was seen more than once but under ten times. Here the CDR3 DNA reads TGTGCCAGCAGTTGGGCAGGGGGCCCCTCTCAGCCCCAGCATTTT. It encodes CASSWAGGPSQPQHF. The chain is built from TRBV28 and TRBJ1-5; 8 bases fit TRBD1. The trim removed 4 bases at V and 6 bases at J, leaving 8 bases unmatched. This CDR3 region has 15 residues. The germline CDR1 and CDR2 sequences are MDHEN and SYDVKM. Using reference TRBV28 and TRBJ1-5 for the parts outside the CDR3, the full variable domain is DVKVTQSSRYLVKRTGEKVFLECVQDMDHENMFWYRQDPGLGLRLIYFSYDVKMKEKGDIPEGYSVSREKKERFSLILESASTNQTSMYLCASSWAGGPSQPQHFGDGTRLSIL.

This chain connects TRBV2 to TRBJ2-5; D is perhaps TRBD1 (5 bases). The CDR3 has 15 residues. Deletions cut 3 bases from V and 4 bases from J, with 15 bases between. Germline CDR1 and CDR2: SNHLY and FYNNEI. CDR3 loop: CASSDSPAGRETQYF. In DNA form, the CDR3 reads TGTGCCAGCAGTGATTCCCCGGCAGGGCGAGAGACCCAGTACTTC.

The CDR3 loop reads CASSLDGGDRGFYEQYF. The CDR3 nucleotides read TGTGCCAGCAGCTTGGATGGGGGCGACAGGGGGTTTTACGAGCAGTACTTC. The J gene is TRBJ2-7, the V gene TRBV5-8; the match to TRBD1 covers 9 bases. CDR3 length: 17 amino acids. V shed 0 bases, J shed 4 bases, and the junction held 11 bases outside the gene matches. The V gene's germline CDR1 is SGHTS and CDR2 YDEGEE.

This clone was seen only a few times. The conserved phenylalanine or tryptophan normally closing the CDR3 is absent here, so this likely arose from a read error. The DNA is left out, because the CDR3 cannot be placed on it with certainty; the CDR3 is given as TCRdb lists it. The chain combines TRBV5-6 with TRBJ1-1. The CDR3 numbers 10 amino acids, ends counted. Per germline, CDR1 SGHDT and CDR2 YYEEEE. The CDR3 reads CASSLVRRRP.

J is TRBJ2-1 and V is TRBV10-1; 9 nucleotides align to TRBD2. Germline V gene data show CDR1 as WNHNN and CDR2 as SYGVQD (reference sequence). V shed 4 bases and J 7 bases; nucleotides not matched to a gene: 8. The CDR3 contains 15 residues. The CDR3 protein is CASSGVSGGGNEQFF. The DNA for the CDR3 is TGCGCCAGCAGTGGGGTTAGCGGGGGAGGGAATGAGCAGTTCTTC.

The chain has TRBV6-5 and TRBJ1-2; TRBD1 matches at 9 bases. J gave up 5 bases and V 2 bases, and 6 bases lay outside the gene matches. The CDR3 totals 15 residues. Germline CDR1 MNHEY, CDR2 SVGAGI. The CDR3 sequence: CASSYGGTGLYGYTF. Written as DNA, the CDR3 is TGTGCCAGCAGTTACGGGGGGACAGGGTTGTATGGCTACACCTTC.

This chain connects TRBV6-6 to TRBJ1-1; the match to TRBD1 covers 9 bases. Per germline, CDR1 MNHNY and CDR2 SVGAGI (reference sequence). V was clipped by 6 bases and J by 11 bases; unmatched bases: 7. The CDR3 has 12 residues. The CDR3 sequence is CASRPLTGGAFF. The CDR3 nucleotides read TGTGCCAGCAGGCCTTTGACAGGGGGTGCTTTCTTT.

The chain is built from TRBV27 and TRBJ2-2, with 12 positions matching TRBD2. The V segment lost 5 bases and the J segment 6 bases; nucleotides outside the gene matches: 7. CDR1 and CDR2 from the germline V gene are MNHEY and SMNVEV (reference sequence). This CDR3 is built from 16 residues. The CDR3, as DNA: TGTGCCAGCAGTGGCCTAGCGGGGGGGGGAGCCGGGGAGCTGTTTTTT. This sequence encodes CASSGLAGGGAGELFF.

The chain has TRBV4-2 and TRBJ2-6, with a weak D call TRBD1 (6 bases). The CDR3 consists of 20 residues. CDR1 is LGHNA and CDR2 is YNFKEQ in the germline V gene. Between the trimmed V and J ends, which lost 5 bases and 0 bases, there was a span of 23 bases. CDR3 residues: CASSSHLRQASSSGANVLTF. For the CDR3, the DNA is TGTGCCAGCAGCTCCCACCTTCGACAGGCTTCAAGCTCTGGGGCCAACGTCCTGACTTTC.

This clone was counted only a few times. The chain is built from TRBV4-2 and TRBJ1-1; D gene uncertain. V was clipped by 1 base and J by 4 bases, with 7 bases between them. The CDR3 consists of 13 residues. In germline, CDR1 is LGHNA, CDR2 YNFKEQ. The CDR3 DNA reads TGTGCCAGCAGCCAAGCCCGCGGCACTGAAGCTTTCTTT. Amino acid sequence: CASSQARGTEAFF.

The rearrangement links TRBV5-6 to TRBJ2-5; no clear D gene. Germline V gene lookup returns CDR1 SGHDT and CDR2 YYEEEE. V lost 1 base, J lost 1 base, and 8 bases lay in between. This CDR3 is 14 amino acids long. The chain's CDR3 is CASSLNTVQETQYF. CDR3 sequence (DNA): TGTGCCAGCAGCTTGAATACGGTCCAAGAGACCCAGTACTTC.

V and J are TRBV4-3 and TRBJ1-1, with a possible D match to TRBD1 (6 bases). Germline CDR1 and CDR2: LGHNA and YSLEER. The CDR3 sequence is 14 residues long. Trimming took off 5 bases at V and 0 bases at J, with 10 bases between the two ends. The CDR3 here is CASSYGQMNTEAFF. The CDR3 DNA sequence: TGCGCCAGCAGCTACGGACAGATGAACACTGAAGCTTTCTTT.

The V call is TRBV4-3, the J call TRBJ1-2; tentatively, D is TRBD1 (6 bases). Trimming removed 0 bases at V and 8 bases at J, with 16 bases between. From germline, CDR1 is LGHNA and CDR2 YSLEER. The CDR3 length is 15 residues. Written as DNA, the CDR3 is TGCGCCAGCAGCCAAGATAAAGGGCAGGGGACAGGCTACACCTTC. It yields the protein CASSQDKGQGTGYTF.

J is TRBJ2-2 and V is TRBV9; the D is unclear. The germline V and J ends were trimmed by 0 bases and 4 bases, with 10 bases remaining between them. CDR1 and CDR2 from the germline V gene are SGDLS and YYNGEE. The CDR3 sequence is 15 residues long. CDR3 sequence (DNA): TGTGCCAGCAGCGTAGCTAGAGGAATCACCGGGGAGCTGTTTTTT. Protein sequence: CASSVARGITGELFF.

CDR3 loop: CASSLGATYGYTF. The CDR3 region has the DNA TGTGCCAGCAGCTTAGGGGCCACCTATGGCTACACCTTC. The genes are TRBV7-2 and TRBJ1-2; unclear D gene. Germline CDR1 reads SGHTA; CDR2 reads FQGNSA. The germline V and J ends were trimmed by 1 base and 4 bases, with 7 bases remaining between them. The length of the CDR3 is 13 residues.

This chain uses TRBV7-2 with TRBJ2-5; 8 bases are shared with TRBD2. The germline CDR1 and CDR2 sequences are SGHTA and FQGNSA. After removal of 6 bases from V and 3 bases from J, the junction contained 3 bases not matched to a gene. This CDR3 region has 13 residues. CDR3 sequence (DNA): TGTGCCAGCAGATTTAGCGGGGAAGAGACCCAGTACTTC. Translating gives CASRFSGEETQYF.